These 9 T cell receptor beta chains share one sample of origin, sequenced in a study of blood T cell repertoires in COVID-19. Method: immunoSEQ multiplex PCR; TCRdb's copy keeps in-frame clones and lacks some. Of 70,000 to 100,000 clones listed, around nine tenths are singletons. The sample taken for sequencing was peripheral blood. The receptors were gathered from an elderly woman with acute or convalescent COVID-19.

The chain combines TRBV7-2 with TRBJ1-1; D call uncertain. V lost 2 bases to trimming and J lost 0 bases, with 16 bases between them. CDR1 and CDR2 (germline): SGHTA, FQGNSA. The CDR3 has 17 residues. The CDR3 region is CASSLSITTTMNTEAFF. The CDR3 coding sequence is TGTGCCAGCAGCTTATCTATAACCACGACAATGAACACTGAAGCTTTCTTT.

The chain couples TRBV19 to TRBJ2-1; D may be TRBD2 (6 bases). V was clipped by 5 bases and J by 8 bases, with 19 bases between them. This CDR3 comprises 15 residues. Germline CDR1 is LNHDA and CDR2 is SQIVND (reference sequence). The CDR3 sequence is CASSLTGRNVDEQFF. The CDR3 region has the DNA TGTGCCAGTAGTCTGACCGGGAGAAACGTCGATGAGCAGTTCTTC.

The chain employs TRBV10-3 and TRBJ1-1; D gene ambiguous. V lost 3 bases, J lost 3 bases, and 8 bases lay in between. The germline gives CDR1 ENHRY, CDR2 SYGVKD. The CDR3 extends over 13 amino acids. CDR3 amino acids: CAISDTVDTEAFF. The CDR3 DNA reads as TGTGCCATCAGTGACACGGTTGACACTGAAGCTTTCTTT.

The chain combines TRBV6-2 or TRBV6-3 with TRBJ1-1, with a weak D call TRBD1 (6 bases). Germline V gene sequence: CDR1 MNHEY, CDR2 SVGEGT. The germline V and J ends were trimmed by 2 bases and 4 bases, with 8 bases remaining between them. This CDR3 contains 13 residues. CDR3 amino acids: CASSYEGVTEAFF. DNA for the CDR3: TGTGCCAGCAGTTACGAGGGGGTCACTGAAGCTTTCTTT.

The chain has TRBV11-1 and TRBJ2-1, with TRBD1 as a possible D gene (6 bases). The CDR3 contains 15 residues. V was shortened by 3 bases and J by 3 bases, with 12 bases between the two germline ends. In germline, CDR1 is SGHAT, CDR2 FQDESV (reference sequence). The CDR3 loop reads CASSFLGTNYNEQFF. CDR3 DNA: TGTGCCAGCAGCTTTTTGGGGACAAACTACAATGAGCAGTTCTTC.

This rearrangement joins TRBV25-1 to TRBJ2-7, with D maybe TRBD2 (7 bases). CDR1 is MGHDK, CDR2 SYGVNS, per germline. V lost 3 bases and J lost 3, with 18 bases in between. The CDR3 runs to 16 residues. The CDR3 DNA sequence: TGTGCCAGCAGTGATCACGGGCGGGGGCAGCACTACGAGCAGTACTTC. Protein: CASSDHGRGQHYEQYF.

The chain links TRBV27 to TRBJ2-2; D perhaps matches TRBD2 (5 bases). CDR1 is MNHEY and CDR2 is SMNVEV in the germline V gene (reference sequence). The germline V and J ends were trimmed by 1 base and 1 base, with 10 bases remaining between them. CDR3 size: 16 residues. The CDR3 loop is CASSLFGIMNTGELFF. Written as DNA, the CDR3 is TGTGCCAGCAGTTTATTCGGGATCATGAACACCGGGGAGCTGTTTTTT.

Here the CDR3 DNA reads TGTGCCAGCAGCTCCCGGGGAGGGGCGAACACCGGGGAGCTGTTTTTT. This codes for CASSSRGGANTGELFF. This chain connects TRBV7-3 to TRBJ2-2; 7 bases line up with TRBD2. This CDR3 is built from 16 residues. The germline CDR1 and CDR2 sequences are SGHTA and FQGTGA. Unmatched junction bases numbered 5, after V lost 4 bases and J lost 0 bases.

In DNA form, the CDR3 reads TGCGCCAGCAGCTTGTTGACCAGGGAGAACACTGAAGCTTTCTTT. Amino acids: CASSLLTRENTEAFF. The rearrangement uses TRBV5-1 and TRBJ1-1; D may be TRBD1 (5 bases). Germline values: CDR1 SGHRS, CDR2 YFSETQ. This CDR3 is built from 15 residues. Trimming removed 1 base from V and 1 base from J, with 11 bases in between.